The source of this T cell receptor beta chain is a study of cytomegalovirus exposure and HLA in healthy donors. 60 Vbeta and 13 Jbeta primers were used in PCR. Libraries were prepared by immunoSEQ multiplex PCR; TCRdb keeps only in-frame clonotypes and omits some of them. The sample has about 90,000 clones, 55% to 75% seen once. The material sequenced was PBMCs. The receptor was derived from a woman under 30 in good health and CMV-seropositive.

The CDR3 sequence is CASSLEGREYTEAFF. The CDR3 bases are TGTGCCAGCAGCTTGGAGGGCAGGGAATATACTGAAGCTTTCTTT. This rearrangement joins TRBV5-4 to TRBJ1-1; a weak D match, TRBD1 (5 bases). There are 15 residues in the CDR3. V lost 0 bases to trimming and J lost 5 bases, with 14 bases between them. Germline loops: CDR1 SGHNT, CDR2 YYREEE (reference sequence).